This T cell receptor (beta chain) was obtained from a study of Graves' ophthalmopathy and Graves' hyperthyroidism. Amplification targeted the TCR beta CDR3 regions, with RNA transcripts as the source material. An opening RT-PCR round employed HTBI primers and preceded a second-round multiplex PCR. TCRdb reanalysed the multiplex PCR reads using MiXCR and keeps one entry per CDR3 protein. The sample has hundreds of thousands of distinct CDR3 sequences; 20% to 25% are singletons. The CDR3 consists of 14 residues. Per the germline V gene, CDR1 is SGHTA and CDR2 is FQGTGA. Trimming removed 4 bases from V and 2 bases from J; junction bases left unmatched: 4.

The sample consisted of peripheral blood. The receptor was derived from a woman in her late teens or twenties with stable Graves' hyperthyroidism. Some clones in this sample may be carry-over from other donors' samples. J is TRBJ1-2 and V is TRBV7-3; 7 bases are a match to TRBD1. Here the CDR3 DNA reads TGTGCCAGCAGCTCCACAGGGGACAACTATGGCTACACCTTC. Its translation is CASSSTGDNYGYTF.